This T cell receptor (beta chain) stems from a study of T cell repertoires in cytomegalovirus infection. Study-level background: Used in the study were CMV epitopes, some recently identified and HLA-C-restricted, others well-studied and HLA-B-restricted.

TCRdb redid the calling of the reads with MiXCR, one entry per CDR3 protein. The table lists approximately 71,000 distinct CDR3 sequences, around 20% of them singletons. Regarding this clonotype: Its specificity is not known.

This CDR3 is built from 15 residues. In germline, CDR1 is KGHDR, CDR2 SFDVKD. V lost 3 bases to trimming and J lost 1 base; unmatched junction nucleotides: 0. Sequenced material: CD8+ T cells from cultured PBMCs, taken from culture after CMV antigen stimulation. This receptor was identified in a human donor in good health (CMV status not recorded). Some clones in this sample may be carry-over from other donors' samples. The rearrangement joins TRBV24-1 to TRBJ2-3, with TRBD1 identical over 10 bases. The CDR3 nucleotides read TGTGCCACCAGTGATGGGACAGGGGGCACAGATACGCAGTATTTT. Translation: CATSDGTGGTDTQYF.